This T cell receptor (beta chain) derives from a study of T cell responses to AZD1222 COVID-19 vaccine (dated by TCRdb to about 2021). Looking at the study overall: A total of 240 or so trial participants underwent TCR sequencing, of whom approximately 200 had received two doses of AZD1222 and 26 had received two doses of the MenACWY control vaccine. Enrollment into the trials was organized by age into subgroups of 18-55, 56-69 and 70-plus years, and those subgroups contained about 150, 27 and 61 TCR-sequenced participants, respectively. Broader findings and caveats from the paper: Nearly half of unique spike-specific TCRs reportedly recognized epitopes outside regions mutated in the B.1.351 and B.1.1.7 variants. The whole spike protein was spanned by vaccine-associated CD4 TCRs, and dominant responses were seen in regions 160-218 and 743-854. Participants were mostly white British and included more females than males, and it was suggested by the authors that clonal diversity may have been underestimated. The 56-69-year group was small, and its depth increase did not reach significance, likely because of low power. After two AZD1222 doses, spike-specific TCR breadth and depth were significantly higher than at day 0 and than in MenACWY recipients. Because no day 14 peak-response samples were available, repertoires were characterized only after the peak T cell response. Conclusions about previously exposed vaccinees are limited, since just six AZD1222 recipients were seropositive for SARS-CoV-2 at baseline.

Per the publication, the time point label means: about 28 days (+/-7) after the second vaccine dose. The treatment or condition label on this specimen signifies: meningococcal conjugate vaccine given as trial control. Samples from vaccinated people were obtained from the UK trials COV001 and COV002, which included a single-blind randomized controlled phase 2/3 trial of AZD1222 (ChAdOx1 nCoV-19) in healthy adults. Trial participant PBMC samples were collected at day 0 and day 28 after the second dose for TCRbeta chain sequencing. The CDR3 regions of human TCRbeta chains were subjected to immunosequencing. From the authors' description of their analysis: TCRs in the repertoires were compared against a reference library of SARS-CoV-2-specific TCRs that had been generated with the MIRA antigen-specificity platform. Breadth was defined as the fraction of unique TCRs that were SARS-CoV-2-associated. Depth was defined as the fraction of total T cells that were SARS-CoV-2-associated. Each spike-specific TCR was assigned to its reactive spike region and to a CD4 or CD8 class using the MIRA data. Log10-transformed breadth and depth values were compared by one-way ANOVA with Sidak's multiple comparisons tests. The table comes from immuneACCESS by way of TCRdb, which keeps in-frame sequences with V and J called. Part of the clones is missing from these tables; in studies checked, under half for an unresolved V gene and the rest for unknown reasons. V, J and clone size derive from that table, while D and trimming were established from the DNA sequence. For this sample there are around 130,000 clones; about nine tenths appear just once. The ten largest clonotypes hold 3.5% to 4.5% of the sample.

To note about this clone: Its antigen is not yet known. The sample holds no much larger clone one base away, and base qualities are not on file.

The CDR3 covers 15 residues, taking in both the cysteine and the phenylalanine. CDR3 DNA is the only sequence kept; it has 45 bases, read in frame from the first base. V loses 7 bases at its end and J loses 4 bases; junction bases beyond the gene matches: 6. Looking up the germline V gene yields CDR1 ENHRY and CDR2 SYGVKD. This receptor was identified in an adult who received the MenACWY meningococcal vaccine as a control. The input for sequencing was peripheral blood, taken 28 days after the second dose of the MenACWY control vaccine. The V gene is TRBV10-3 and the J gene is TRBJ2-1, with 11 junctional bases fitting TRBD2. The nucleotides are TGTGCCATCACTCCCGGGACTAGCGGTTACAATGAGCAGTTCTTC. Translation gives CAITPGTSGYNEQFF.